This T cell receptor (beta chain) was sequenced for a study of blood T cell repertoires in COVID-19. Seattle cases were enrolled at active infection and followed longitudinally. Profiling relied on immunoSEQ multiplex PCR, and the TCRdb table lists in-frame clones only, not all of them. The sample includes fewer than 300,000 clones, around 81% of them seen just once. The V gene's germline CDR1 is ENHRY and CDR2 SYGVKD. J lost 6 bases, V lost 8 bases, and 20 bases had no gene match. The CDR3 has 19 amino acids. Sequencing was done on a sample of peripheral blood. This rearrangement joins TRBV10-3 to TRBJ2-2; 11 bases map to TRBD2. The receptor comes from a person aged 70 to 85 with COVID-19, enrolled during active disease. The CDR3 sequence: CAIGDSGRAVWTNSGELFF. The CDR3 nucleotides are TGTGCCATCGGGGATAGCGGGAGGGCCGTGTGGACTAACTCCGGGGAGCTGTTTTTT.